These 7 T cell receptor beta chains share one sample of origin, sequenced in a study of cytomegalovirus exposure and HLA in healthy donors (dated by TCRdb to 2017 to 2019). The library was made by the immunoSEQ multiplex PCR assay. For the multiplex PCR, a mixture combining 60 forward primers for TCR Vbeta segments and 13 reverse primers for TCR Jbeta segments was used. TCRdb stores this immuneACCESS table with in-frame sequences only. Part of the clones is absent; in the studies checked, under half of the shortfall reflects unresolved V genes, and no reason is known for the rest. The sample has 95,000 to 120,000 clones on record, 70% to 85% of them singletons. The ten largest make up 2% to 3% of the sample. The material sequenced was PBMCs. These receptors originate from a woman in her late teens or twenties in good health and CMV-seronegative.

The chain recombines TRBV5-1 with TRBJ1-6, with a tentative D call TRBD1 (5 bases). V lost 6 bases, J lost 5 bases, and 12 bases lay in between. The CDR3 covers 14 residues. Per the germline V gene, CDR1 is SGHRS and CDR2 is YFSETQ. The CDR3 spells CASKKGRDNSPLHF. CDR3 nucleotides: TGCGCCAGCAAAAAGGGGAGGGATAATTCACCCCTCCACTTT.

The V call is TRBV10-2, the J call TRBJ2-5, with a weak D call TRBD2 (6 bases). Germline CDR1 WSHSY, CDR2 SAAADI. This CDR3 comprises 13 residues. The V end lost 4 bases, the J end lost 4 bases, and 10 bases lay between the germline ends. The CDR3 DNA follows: TGCGCCAGCAGTGGGCCCGGGGGAGAGACCCAGTACTTC. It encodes CASSGPGGETQYF.

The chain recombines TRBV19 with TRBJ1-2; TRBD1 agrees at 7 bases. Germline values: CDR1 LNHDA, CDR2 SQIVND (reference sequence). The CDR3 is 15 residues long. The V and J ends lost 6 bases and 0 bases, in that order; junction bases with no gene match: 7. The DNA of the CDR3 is TGTGCCAGTAGGATCCCCGGGACAGCTAACTATGGCTACACCTTC. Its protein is CASRIPGTANYGYTF.

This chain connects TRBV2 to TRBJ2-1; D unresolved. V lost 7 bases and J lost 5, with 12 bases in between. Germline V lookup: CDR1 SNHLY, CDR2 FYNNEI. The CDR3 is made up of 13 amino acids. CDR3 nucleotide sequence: TGTGCCAGCAATGGGCAGGTAGACAATGAGCAGTTCTTC. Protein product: CASNGQVDNEQFF. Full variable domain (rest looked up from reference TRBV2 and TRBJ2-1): EPEVTQTPSHQVTQMGQEVILRCVPISNHLYFYWYRQILGQKVEFLVSFYNNEISEKSEIFDDQFSVERPDGSNFTLKIRSTKLEDSAMYFCASNGQVDNEQFFGPGTRLTVL.

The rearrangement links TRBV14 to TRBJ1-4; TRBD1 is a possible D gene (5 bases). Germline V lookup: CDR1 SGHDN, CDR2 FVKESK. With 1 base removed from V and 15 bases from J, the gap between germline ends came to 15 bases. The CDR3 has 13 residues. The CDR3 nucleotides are TGTGCCAGCAGCCAAGCAGGTCAGGGTGTGGTGTTTTTT. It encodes CASSQAGQGVVFF.

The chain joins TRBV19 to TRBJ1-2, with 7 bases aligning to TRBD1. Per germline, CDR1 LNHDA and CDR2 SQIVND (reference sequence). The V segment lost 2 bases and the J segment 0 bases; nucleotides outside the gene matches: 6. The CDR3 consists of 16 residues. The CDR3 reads CASSIQTGTANYGYTF. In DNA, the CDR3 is TGTGCCAGTAGTATACAAACAGGGACAGCTAACTATGGCTACACCTTC.

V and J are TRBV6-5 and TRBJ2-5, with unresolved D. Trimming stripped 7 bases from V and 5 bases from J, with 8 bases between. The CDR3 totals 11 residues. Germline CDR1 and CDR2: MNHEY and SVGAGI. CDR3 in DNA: TGTGCCAGCATGAGGCAGGAGACCCAGTACTTC. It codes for CASMRQETQYF.